Given below is one T cell receptor (beta chain) in context. Its matching antigen is unknown. These data come from a study of post-analysis software for immune sequencing data. Built from TCR beta cDNA, the libraries had unique molecular identifiers in them. One entry per CDR3 protein, called by TCRdb with MiXCR from the PCR reads. Among 150,000 to 200,000 distinct CDR3 sequences listed, over 25% were seen once. This CDR3 has 12 residues. With 7 bases removed from V and 3 bases from J, the gap between germline ends came to 11 bases. In germline, CDR1 is SGDLS, CDR2 YYNGEE. Study observations and caveats: In patients, about 5 TRBV segments were more frequent than in controls, with TRBV5-6, TRBV5-1 and TRBV20-1 among them. Comparison with controls showed significantly lower normalized Chao1 diversity in multiple sclerosis patients. F-measure co-clustering was strong for batch-matched samples.

This sequence was found in a girl aged 5-17 years with multiple sclerosis. Input material: blood. This chain joins TRBV9 and TRBJ2-7; possible D gene TRBD2, 6 bases. In nucleotides, the CDR3 is TGTGCCAGCGGGGCGGGAAACTACGAGCAGTACTTC. Its translation is CASGAGNYEQYF.